A selection of T cell receptor beta chains follows, all from one sample in a study of PD-L1 blockade in urothelial cancer. Repertoires were generated with immunoSEQ multiplex PCR, while TCRdb's copy carries only in-frame clones and drops some. The table has roughly 43,000 clones, approximately 77% seen once. Sequences were derived from PBMCs, sampled around atezolizumab (anti-PD-L1) treatment. The origin of the receptors is a man between 65 and 79 years old with urothelial cancer. The conserved cysteine and the conserved F or W are not part of the CDR3 here. A clone size is listed for some rows: how often the clone was seen (once, few, many), or a class if it is expanded.

j_call clone_size cdr3_length v_call cdr3_aa
TRBJ2-6 - 14 TRBV6-5 ASSYESGSGANVLT
TRBJ1-2 - 12 TRBV28 ASSLGGGGYGYT
TRBJ1-2 - 11 TRBV7-9 ASSLGAGYGYT
TRBJ2-7 - 12 TRBV6-1 ASSVGQVGYEQY
TRBJ2-4 - 8 TRBV6-5 ARQKNIQY
TRBJ2-6 - 14 TRBV11-2 ASSPRGGAGANVLT
TRBJ2-7 - 12 TRBV7-9 ASTQGTGYYEQY
TRBJ2-7 - 10 TRBV6-5 ASSYDGDEQY
TRBJ2-7 once 10 TRBV29-1 SVSPGSYEQY
TRBJ2-5 once 13 TRBV28 ASSFLSDRKGTQY
TRBJ2-7 once 15 TRBV5-1 ASSLARGTADSYEQY
TRBJ2-7 - 14 TRBV19 ASSMGLAVTTYEQY
TRBJ2-4 - 14 TRBV28 ASSLTGIGAKNIQY